This T cell receptor (beta chain) was identified in a study of cytomegalovirus exposure and HLA in healthy donors. Of note for this clone: The target antigen is unknown.

Points from the study as a whole: As was reported, the classifier diagnosed cytomegalovirus status with high specificity and sensitivity. Sequence variants that were highly shared formed a cluster that was likely a sequencing artifact. Researchers had no immune exposure information except CMV serostatus available. An analysis that was carried out later associated 15,000 to 20,000 TCR beta sequences with HLA alleles at 0.05 false discovery rate.

The study ran its PCR with 60 Vbeta and 13 Jbeta primers. Sequenced by immunoSEQ multiplex PCR; TCRdb stores in-frame clones only, minus some. In the table there are 180,000 or so clones, 75% to 85% of which are singletons. V shed 6 bases and J shed 9 bases, with 9 bases lying between them. In germline, CDR1 is MNHNS, CDR2 SASEGT. The CDR3 totals 11 residues. Sequenced sample: PBMCs. The chain links TRBV6-1 to TRBJ2-1; D gene uncertain. The clonotype was recovered from a man aged 18 to 30 in good health and CMV-seronegative. DNA for the CDR3: TGTGCCAGCAGCCTAGTTATTGAGCAGTTCTTC. It specifies CASSLVIEQFF.